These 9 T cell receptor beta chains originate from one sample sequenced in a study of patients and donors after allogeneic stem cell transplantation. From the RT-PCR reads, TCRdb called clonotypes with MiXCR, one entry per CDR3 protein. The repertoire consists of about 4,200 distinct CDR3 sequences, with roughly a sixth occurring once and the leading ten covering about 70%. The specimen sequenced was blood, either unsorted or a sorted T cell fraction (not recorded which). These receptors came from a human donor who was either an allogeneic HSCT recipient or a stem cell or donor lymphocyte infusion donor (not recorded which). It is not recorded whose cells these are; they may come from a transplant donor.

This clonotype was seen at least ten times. CDR3 coding DNA: TGTGCCAGCAGCTTAGTTACAGGGTCCTACAATGAGCAGTTCTTC. Protein product: CASSLVTGSYNEQFF. The chain employs TRBV7-9 and TRBJ2-1, with D possibly TRBD1 on 6 matching bases. This CDR3 has 15 residues. The V and J ends lost 1 base and 1 base respectively, with 8 bases between them. Per the germline V gene, CDR1 is SEHNR and CDR2 is FQNEAQ (reference sequence).

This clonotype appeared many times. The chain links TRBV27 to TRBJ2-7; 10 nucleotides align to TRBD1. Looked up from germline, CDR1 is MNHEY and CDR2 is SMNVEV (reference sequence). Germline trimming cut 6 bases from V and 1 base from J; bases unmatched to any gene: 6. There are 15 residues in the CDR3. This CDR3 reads CASRRRDRGSYEQYF. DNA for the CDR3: TGTGCCAGCAGGCGACGGGACAGGGGTTCCTACGAGCAGTACTTC.

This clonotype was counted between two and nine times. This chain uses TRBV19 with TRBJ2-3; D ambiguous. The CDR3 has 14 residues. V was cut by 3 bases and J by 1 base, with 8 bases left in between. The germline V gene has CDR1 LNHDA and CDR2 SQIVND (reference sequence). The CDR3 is CASSMPDRTDTQYF. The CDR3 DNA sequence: TGTGCCAGTAGTATGCCAGACCGCACAGATACGCAGTATTTT.

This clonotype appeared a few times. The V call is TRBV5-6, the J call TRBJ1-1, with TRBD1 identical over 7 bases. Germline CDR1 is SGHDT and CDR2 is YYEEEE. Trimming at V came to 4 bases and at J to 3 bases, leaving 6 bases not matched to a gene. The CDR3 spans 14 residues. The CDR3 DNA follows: TGTGCCAGCAGCCCTGACGACAGGGACACTGAAGCTTTCTTT. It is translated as CASSPDDRDTEAFF.

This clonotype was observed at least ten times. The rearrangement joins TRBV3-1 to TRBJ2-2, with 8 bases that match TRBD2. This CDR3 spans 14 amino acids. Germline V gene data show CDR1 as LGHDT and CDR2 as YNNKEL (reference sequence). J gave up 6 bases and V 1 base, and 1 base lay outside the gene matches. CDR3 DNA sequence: TGTGCCAGCAGCCAAGCTAGCGGGCCCGGGGAGCTGTTTTTT. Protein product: CASSQASGPGELFF. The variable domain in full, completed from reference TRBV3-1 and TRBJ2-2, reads DTAVSQTPKYLVTQMGNDKSIKCEQNLGHDTMYWYKQDSKKFLKIMFSYNNKELIINETVPNRFSPKSPDKAHLNLHINSLELGDSAVYFCASSQASGPGELFFGEGSRLTVL.

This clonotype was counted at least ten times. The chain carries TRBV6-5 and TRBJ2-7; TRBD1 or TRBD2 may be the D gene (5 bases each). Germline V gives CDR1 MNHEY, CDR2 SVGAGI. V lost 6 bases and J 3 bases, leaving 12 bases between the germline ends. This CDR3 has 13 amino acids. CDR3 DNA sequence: TGTGCCAGCAGGAGACAGACTAACTACGAGCAGTACTTC. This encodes CASRRQTNYEQYF.

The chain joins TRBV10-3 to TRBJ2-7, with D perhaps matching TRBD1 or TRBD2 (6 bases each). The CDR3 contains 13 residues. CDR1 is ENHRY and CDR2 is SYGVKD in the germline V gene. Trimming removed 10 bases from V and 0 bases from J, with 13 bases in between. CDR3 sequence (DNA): TGTGCCACCGGGGGACACAGCTCCTACGAGCAGTACTTC. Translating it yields CATGGHSSYEQYF.

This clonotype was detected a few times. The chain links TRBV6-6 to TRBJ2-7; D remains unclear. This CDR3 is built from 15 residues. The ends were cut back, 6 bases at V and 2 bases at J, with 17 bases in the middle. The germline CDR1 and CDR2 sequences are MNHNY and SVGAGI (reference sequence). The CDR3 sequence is CASSLSGPRPYEQYF. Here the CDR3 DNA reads TGTGCCAGCAGCCTATCTGGACCGCGTCCCTACGAGCAGTACTTC.

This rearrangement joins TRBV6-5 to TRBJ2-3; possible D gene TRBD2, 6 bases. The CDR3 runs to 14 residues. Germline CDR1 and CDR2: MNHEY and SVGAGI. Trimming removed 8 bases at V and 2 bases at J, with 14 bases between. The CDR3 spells CASGRLGLTDTQYF. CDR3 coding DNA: TGTGCCAGCGGCCGACTAGGCCTCACAGATACGCAGTATTTT.